Listed here is a single T cell receptor (beta chain). What it binds is unknown. The study used a library that attached unique molecular identifiers to individual cDNA molecules. Authors' data handling: The number of TCRs in each sample had a median of approximately 99,000 and spanned about 23,224 to 700,000. In TCRdb, the RACE reads were re-called with MiXCR into one record per CDR3 protein. TCRdb, not the authors, supplied the V and J calls. The sample carries 130,000 or so distinct CDR3 sequences, approximately 10% recorded once. Time point of the sample: healthy volunteer bleed at 2 weeks. Before extraction, the whole blood was not fractionated, and total RNA was taken from it. This sample is part of a study of human T cells and chemical hapten exposure. Germline V gives CDR1 MNHNY, CDR2 SVGAGI (reference sequence). V lost 0 bases and J lost 7, with 18 bases in between. The CDR3 spans 16 residues.

Study-level results: Among TCRs, those above 1 in 1000 frequency were unaffected by DPC sensitization.

Sequenced material: whole blood. The rearrangement joins TRBV6-6 to TRBJ1-2; TRBD1 is a possible D gene (5 bases). The clonotype comes from a male donor in good health. Some clones in this sample may be carry-over from other donors' samples. The CDR3 loop is CASSYSAWGGESGYTF. CDR3 bases: TGTGCCAGCAGTTACTCCGCTTGGGGAGGGGAGAGTGGCTACACCTTC.